This T cell receptor (beta chain) came from a study of cytomegalovirus exposure and HLA in healthy donors. As for this clone: Its antigen is not known.

The study, taken as a whole, reports: Per a later analysis, roughly 17,000 TCR beta sequences showed association with HLA alleles at 0.05 false discovery rate. A prior analysis recorded that most TCR beta V segments were productive about 87% or about 30% of the time. Analysis performed later showed TCR beta chains linked to HLA being more clonally expanded than equally common others. The authors confirmed in vitro that a few CMV-associated chains were specific for CMV antigens.

The PCR contained 60 Vbeta and 13 Jbeta primers. The table came from immunoSEQ multiplex PCR; TCRdb's copy has only in-frame clones and leaves some out. Of approximately 290,000 clones listed, 80% are singletons. CDR3 length: 16 amino acids. V was clipped by 4 bases and J by 2 bases; unmatched bases: 7. Germline V gene sequence: CDR1 SSHAT, CDR2 FNYEAQ (reference sequence). Sequenced input: PBMCs. This chain links TRBV7-7 with TRBJ2-3, with TRBD2 matching 9 bases. This receptor was taken from a girl aged 2 to 10 in good health and CMV-seronegative. For the CDR3, the DNA is TGTGCCAGCAGCTCCCTAGCGGGGTCCCCCACAGATACGCAGTATTTT. This sequence encodes CASSSLAGSPTDTQYF.